The 20 T cell receptor beta chains listed next were all sequenced from one sample in a study of blood T cell repertoires in COVID-19. Measured with immunoSEQ multiplex PCR; TCRdb has only the in-frame clones, and not every one. The data show around 300,000 clones, 70% to 90% seen once. Material: peripheral blood. These receptors all come from a woman between 65 and 79 years old with acute or convalescent COVID-19.

This clone was detected only a few times. This sequence joins TRBV19 and TRBJ1-1; no definite D call. The germline V gene has CDR1 LNHDA and CDR2 SQIVND (reference sequence). With 0 bases removed from V and 1 base from J, the gap between germline ends came to 9 bases. CDR3 length equals 15 residues. The CDR3 protein is CASSIDRLPNTEAFF. The CDR3 DNA reads TGTGCCAGTAGTATAGATCGACTCCCGAACACTGAAGCTTTCTTT.

The chain is built from TRBV30 and TRBJ2-1; maybe TRBD2 (5 bases). The CDR3 has 17 residues. Germline lookup yields CDR1 GTSNPN and CDR2 SVGIG (reference sequence). V gave up 3 bases and J gave up 8 bases, with 26 bases separating them. The DNA for the CDR3 is TGTGCCTGGAGAACGCATTTGTACCGGCTAGCTGAGGATGAGCAGTTCTTC. It is translated as CAWRTHLYRLAEDEQFF.

This rearrangement joins TRBV7-2 to TRBJ1-3; D remains unclear. The CDR3 runs 15 residues. V lost 1 base, J lost 4 bases, and 11 bases lay in between. Germline loops: CDR1 SGHTA, CDR2 FQGNSA. CDR3 nucleotides: TGTGCCAGCAGCTTAGGCGAGTTGAACGGAAACACCATATATTTT. This encodes CASSLGELNGNTIYF.

The J gene is TRBJ1-1, the V gene TRBV4-1; D is perhaps TRBD1 (5 bases). CDR3 length: 15 amino acids. Germline V gene sequence: CDR1 MGHRA, CDR2 YSYEKL. V was clipped by 2 bases and J by 0 bases, with 10 bases between them. CDR3 protein: CASSQQTVMNTEAFF. DNA of the CDR3: TGCGCCAGCAGCCAACAGACAGTAATGAACACTGAAGCTTTCTTT.

The chain is built from TRBV10-3 and TRBJ1-1; D unclear. V was trimmed by 2 bases and J by 1 base, leaving 11 bases between them. Germline lookup yields CDR1 ENHRY and CDR2 SYGVKD. The CDR3 runs 15 residues. In nucleotides, the CDR3 is TGTGCCATCAGTGAGCACCAGGTCCAGAACACTGAAGCTTTCTTT. Amino acid sequence: CAISEHQVQNTEAFF.

Comments on this clone: This sample also contains other DNA sequences that code for the same CDR3. This chain joins TRBV10-3 and TRBJ1-2; 9 bases line up with TRBD1. Trimming removed 4 bases from V and 7 bases from J; junction bases left unmatched: 4. The CDR3 runs to 13 residues. Germline V lookup: CDR1 ENHRY, CDR2 SYGVKD. The CDR3 DNA sequence: TGTGCCATCAGTGCCGGGACAGGGCCTGGCTACACCTTC. Protein product: CAISAGTGPGYTF.

This chain joins TRBV7-2 and TRBJ1-4; a weak D match, TRBD1 (5 bases). Between the trimmed V and J ends, which lost 8 bases and 8 bases, there was a span of 9 bases. CDR1 and CDR2 (germline): SGHTA, FQGNSA. The CDR3 extends over 11 amino acids. The CDR3 is CASGRGEKLFF. CDR3 nucleotide sequence: TGTGCCAGCGGTCGGGGGGAAAAACTGTTTTTT.

V and J are TRBV27 and TRBJ1-2; perhaps TRBD1 as D (6 bases). With 2 bases removed from V and 7 bases from J, the gap between germline ends came to 14 bases. Germline values: CDR1 MNHEY, CDR2 SMNVEV (reference sequence). The CDR3 has 14 amino acids. CDR3 protein: CASSLLSQGSGYTF. The CDR3 DNA reads as TGTGCCAGCAGTTTACTATCACAGGGATCTGGCTACACCTTC.

The chain couples TRBV19 to TRBJ2-2; D gene uncertain. From germline, CDR1 is LNHDA and CDR2 SQIVND (reference sequence). The CDR3 is 14 residues long. Trimming left V 5 bases short and J 0 bases short, with 7 bases between. CDR3 DNA: TGTGCCAGTAGTCCCCTTGCGAACACCGGGGAGCTGTTTTTT. Its translation: CASSPLANTGELFF.

The chain carries TRBV3-1 (or the pseudogene TRBV3-2) and TRBJ2-5, with a weak D call TRBD1 (5 bases). The V and J ends lost 4 bases and 4 bases respectively, with 10 bases between them. The CDR3 has 13 residues. Germline CDR1 LGHDT, CDR2 YNNKEL (reference sequence). The CDR3 spells CASSRSRGETQYF. The CDR3 DNA sequence: TGTGCCAGCAGCCGAAGTAGGGGAGAGACCCAGTACTTC.

V gene TRBV7-5 combines with J gene TRBJ1-2; TRBD1, the table's D call, lacks a check against the DNA. TRBV7-5 is reported as a pseudogene. The CDR3 sequence is 14 residues long. The CDR3 DNA is TGTGTCAGAAGCTTAGGGGACAGGGCCTATGGCTACACCTTC. It is translated as CVRSLGDRAYGYTF.

The rearrangement joins TRBV7-9 to TRBJ2-3; TRBD1 matches 8 bases. CDR3 length: 14 residues. V dropped 5 bases and J dropped 8; count of bases not matched to a gene: 9. Germline values: CDR1 SEHNR, CDR2 FQNEAQ (reference sequence). The CDR3 bases are TGTGCCAGCAGCCAGACAGGGGTCCAAACTACGCAGTATTTT. Protein: CASSQTGVQTTQYF.

The rearrangement joins TRBV3-1 (or the pseudogene TRBV3-2) to TRBJ2-7, with 9 bases matching TRBD2. Germline V gene lookup returns CDR1 LGHDT and CDR2 YNNKEL (reference sequence). The length of the CDR3 is 14 residues. The ends lost 3 bases at V and 3 bases at J; junction bases unmatched: 3. Here the CDR3 DNA reads TGTGCCAGCAGCCATGCGGGGGGGTACTACGAGCAGTACTTC. Translated, it gives CASSHAGGYYEQYF.

The V gene is TRBV10-1, the J gene TRBJ2-3; no clear D gene. The V gene's germline CDR1 is WNHNN and CDR2 SYGVQD (reference sequence). V lost 0 bases and J 0 bases, leaving 7 bases between the germline ends. The CDR3 is made up of 15 amino acids. The DNA of the CDR3 is TGCGCCAGCAGTGAGTCCAGACTCAGCACAGATACGCAGTATTTT. It is translated as CASSESRLSTDTQYF.

The CDR3 region is CASSLLQGAFSGELFF. CDR3 DNA sequence: TGTGCCAGCAGTTTACTTCAGGGGGCTTTCTCCGGGGAGCTGTTTTTT. The chain has TRBV28 and TRBJ2-2, with TRBD1 matching over 8 bases. This CDR3 comprises 16 residues. Per the germline V gene, CDR1 is MDHEN and CDR2 is SYDVKM. Germline trimming cut 2 bases from V and 6 bases from J; bases unmatched to any gene: 8.

This chain uses TRBV10-1 with TRBJ1-1; D unresolved. Germline lookup yields CDR1 WNHNN and CDR2 SYGVQD (reference sequence). This CDR3 contains 15 residues. Trimming took 7 bases from V and 0 from J, leaving 15 bases between them. The CDR3 sequence is CASIEGTNLNTEAFF. Written as DNA, the CDR3 is TGCGCCAGCATAGAGGGAACGAACCTGAACACTGAAGCTTTCTTT.

The V gene is TRBV4-1, the J gene TRBJ1-1, with TRBD1 matching 7 bases. The CDR3 has 15 residues. With V trimmed by 4 bases and J by 6 bases, 11 bases remained unmatched. The germline gives CDR1 MGHRA, CDR2 YSYEKL. The CDR3, as DNA: TGCGCCAGCAGCCCGTTCGACAGGGAGAGCGCTGAAGCTTTCTTT. Its translation is CASSPFDRESAEAFF.

Here the CDR3 reads CASSPRAGGGGETQYF. CDR3 sequence (DNA): TGTGCCAGCAGCCCACGTGCCGGGGGGGGTGGTGAGACCCAGTACTTC. The chain joins TRBV11-2 to TRBJ2-5; TRBD2 matches 8 bases. The CDR3 consists of 16 residues. The germline gives CDR1 SGHAT, CDR2 FQNNGV. V was pared by 5 bases and J by 5 bases, with 13 bases of the junction left unmatched.

V and J are TRBV15 and TRBJ1-6, with 7 bases aligning to TRBD1. Trimming cost V 0 bases and J 7 bases; bases outside gene matches: 3. In germline, CDR1 is LNHNV, CDR2 YYDKDF (reference sequence). This CDR3 has 15 residues. The CDR3 is CATSRDQQGNSPLHF. DNA for the CDR3: TGTGCCACCAGCAGAGATCAACAGGGGAATTCACCCCTCCACTTT.

Points on this clone: A read error may produce the germline difference seen at one junction end. V is TRBV19 and J is TRBJ1-1, with D perhaps TRBD1 (5 bases). The CDR3 covers 14 residues. Per germline, CDR1 LNHDA and CDR2 SQIVND (reference sequence). The CDR3 loop is CASTGGGGNTETFF. CDR3 sequence (DNA): TGTGCCAGTACCGGCGGGGGTGGGAACACTGAAACTTTCTTT.